This TCR beta chain was documented in a study of shared clonotypes between healthy human individuals. Study-level points and caveats: Rarefaction exposed incomplete sorted-subset sequencing despite large depth. Expectations were that clonotype sharing among donors would be affected by sequencing depth.

Every donor was a Caucasian adult from Nashville, Tennessee. CDR3 length: 15 amino acids. V was pared by 1 base and J by 2 bases, with 6 bases between. Germline V gives CDR1 SGHTA, CDR2 FQGNSA. Sequencing used immunoSEQ multiplex PCR; TCRdb keeps in-frame clones, though not all of them. The data hold roughly 500,000 clones, with about 96% observed a single time. In the case of this clone: Its target is not known. This sample includes further DNA sequences coding for the same CDR3.

The chain carries TRBV7-2 and TRBJ2-6; D may be TRBD2 (5 bases). This TCR came from a woman aged 30 to 39 in good health. Sequenced: naive CD4+ T cells sorted from blood. Indicated subset: CD45RA+ positively selected. This CDR3 is CASSLGGTGANVLTF. CDR3 DNA sequence: TGTGCCAGCAGCTTAGGAGGGACTGGGGCCAACGTCCTGACTTTC.